Each of the 19 T cell receptor beta chains below was sequenced from the same sample in a study of blood T cells in healthy people across ages. A second PCR, run for about 6 to 11 cycles, used a sample-barcoded 5' primer plus a J-beta primer mix. TCRdb passed the 5' RACE reads through MiXCR, listing each CDR3 protein once. The profile shows 800,000 to 950,000 distinct CDR3 sequences, 45% to 50% of them singletons. Sequenced: blood. The receptors here all came from a man aged 25-40 years in good health.

Only a few counts were recorded for this clonotype. The chain links TRBV10-3 to TRBJ2-3; 9 bases line up with TRBD1. The V gene's germline CDR1 is ENHRY and CDR2 SYGVKD. J lost 12 bases, V lost 5 bases, and 9 bases had no gene match. This CDR3 has 13 amino acids. This chain's CDR3 is CAISNAQGADQYF. As DNA, the CDR3 is TGTGCCATCAGTAACGCACAGGGGGCAGACCAGTATTTT.

J is TRBJ1-2 and V is TRBV6-2 or TRBV6-3; TRBD1 matches 9 bases. The V segment lost 5 bases and the J segment 7 bases; nucleotides outside the gene matches: 8. Germline V gene data show CDR1 as MNHEY and CDR2 as SVGEGT. The CDR3 runs 14 residues. CDR3 in DNA: TGTGCCAGCAGTCGGGACAGGGCGGCGTGTGGCTACACCTTC. Protein product: CASSRDRAACGYTF.

This chain links TRBV4-3 with TRBJ2-5; TRBD1 or TRBD2 may be the D gene (5 bases each). The DNA matches TRBJ2-7 better at its end, which makes the J call doubtful. This CDR3 region has 13 residues. The germline CDR1 and CDR2 sequences are LGHNA and YSLEER. The CDR3 bases are TGCGCCAGCAGCCCCGGGGCGATGAACGAGCAGTACTTC. Translated: CASSPGAMNEQYF.

This clonotype has only a few counts. The chain combines TRBV20-1 with TRBJ2-4; D perhaps matches TRBD2 (6 bases). V lost 7 bases, J lost 3 bases, and 16 bases lay in between. Germline V lookup: CDR1 DFQATT, CDR2 SNEGSKA (reference sequence). This CDR3 region has 14 residues. CDR3 coding DNA: TGCAGTGTCTCAGGAGGGGTCGGCAAAAACATTCAGTACTTC. It translates to CSVSGGVGKNIQYF.

This clonotype was seen a few times. The chain has TRBV9 and TRBJ1-4; 8 nucleotides line up with TRBD1. This CDR3 region has 15 residues. Unmatched junction bases numbered 5, after V lost 2 bases and J lost 5 bases. Germline-derived CDR1 and CDR2 are SGDLS and YYNGEE. The CDR3 reads CASSVGTGSNEKLFF. CDR3 in DNA: TGTGCCAGCAGCGTCGGGACAGGTTCAAATGAAAAACTGTTTTTT.

The V call is TRBV7-2, the J call TRBJ1-5; D gene ambiguous. V was shortened by 1 base and J by 4 bases, with 8 bases between the two germline ends. From germline, CDR1 is SGHTA and CDR2 FQGNSA. The CDR3 contains 14 residues. CDR3 loop: CASSLEWVNQPQHF. Here the CDR3 DNA reads TGTGCCAGCAGCTTAGAGTGGGTGAATCAGCCCCAGCATTTT.

The V gene is TRBV7-2, the J gene TRBJ1-3; D not certain. The germline V and J ends were trimmed by 1 base and 0 bases, with 7 bases remaining between them. Germline CDR1 reads SGHTA; CDR2 reads FQGNSA. The CDR3 length is 15 residues. The DNA of the CDR3 is TGTGCCAGCAGCTTAGGGATCAGCTCTGGAAACACCATATATTTT. Amino acids: CASSLGISSGNTIYF.

This chain connects TRBV27 to TRBJ2-7; D remains ambiguous. Trimming cost V 4 bases and J 0 bases, with 13 bases left between them. CDR1 and CDR2 (germline): MNHEY, SMNVEV (reference sequence). CDR3 length: 15 residues. The CDR3: CASSSESRASYEQYF. CDR3 in DNA: TGTGCCAGCAGTTCAGAGTCAAGGGCCTCCTACGAGCAGTACTTC.

This clonotype was observed a handful of times. V usage is TRBV12-3 or TRBV12-4 and J usage is TRBJ1-5; D is possibly TRBD1 (5 bases). This CDR3 has 15 amino acids. V shed 6 bases and J shed 2 bases, with 14 bases lying between them. CDR3 sequence (DNA): TGTGCCAGCAGCAGGGATTCTTGGGGCAATCAGCCCCAGCATTTT. Translating gives CASSRDSWGNQPQHF.

This clonotype appeared once. The chain recombines TRBV29-1 with TRBJ2-6; D gene uncertain. Looked up from germline, CDR1 is SQVTM and CDR2 is ANQGSEA. V dropped 6 bases and J dropped 0 bases, with 9 bases sitting between them. The CDR3 loop spans 14 amino acids. Here the CDR3 reads CSVTHGSGANVLTF. CDR3 coding DNA: TGCAGCGTCACACACGGCTCTGGGGCCAACGTCCTGACTTTC.

This clonotype was recorded once. The V call is TRBV11-2, the J call TRBJ2-7; 9 bases are shared with TRBD2. Germline-derived CDR1 and CDR2 are SGHAT and FQNNGV. The CDR3 consists of 14 residues. The junction had 7 bases not matched to a gene; V was cut back by 5 bases and J by 5 bases. Here the CDR3 DNA reads TGTGCCAGCAGCCCGGGGACTAGCCCCGACGAGCAGTACTTC. Its protein product is CASSPGTSPDEQYF.

The chain joins TRBV7-6 to TRBJ2-6, with 8 bases identical to TRBD1. This CDR3 is built from 18 residues. Germline assignment: CDR1 SGHVS and CDR2 FNYEAQ. Trimming cost V 1 base and J 4 bases; bases outside gene matches: 9. This CDR3 is CASSLGTRGPEGANVLTF. DNA of the CDR3: TGTGCCAGCAGCTTAGGCACCAGGGGGCCAGAAGGGGCCAACGTCCTGACTTTC.

This chain connects TRBV29-1 to TRBJ2-7, with D tentatively TRBD1 (5 bases). V was cut by 5 bases and J by 0 bases, with 8 bases left in between. The CDR3 is 12 residues long. Per the germline V gene, CDR1 is SQVTM and CDR2 is ANQGSEA. The CDR3, as DNA: TGCAGCGTTTCCAGGGACTCCTACGAGCAGTACTTC. This gives the protein CSVSRDSYEQYF.

A few counts support this clonotype. This sequence joins TRBV4-1 and TRBJ2-7; 11 bases fit TRBD2. Germline CDR1 and CDR2: MGHRA and YSYEKL. The CDR3 sequence is 15 residues long. Trimming cost V 1 base and J 3 bases; bases outside gene matches: 2. The CDR3, as DNA: TGCGCCAGCAGCCAAGGGACTAGCGGGCTCTACGAGCAGTACTTC. This sequence encodes CASSQGTSGLYEQYF.

This sequence joins TRBV4-1 and TRBJ1-4, with 9 bases matching TRBD1. J lost 7 bases, V lost 2 bases, and 8 bases had no gene match. This CDR3 contains 16 residues. From germline, CDR1 is MGHRA and CDR2 YSYEKL. The CDR3 here is CASSQRGTGQSEKLFF. For the CDR3, the DNA is TGCGCCAGCAGCCAACGGGGGACAGGGCAGAGTGAAAAACTGTTTTTT.

This clonotype came up a few times. CDR3 sequence (DNA): TGTGCCAGCAGTTCCCCGTGGGCAGGGGGCCTCAATTCACCCCTCCACTTT. Its translation is CASSSPWAGGLNSPLHF. The V gene is TRBV27, the J gene TRBJ1-6; 8 bases are a match to TRBD1. V shed 4 bases and J 7 bases; nucleotides not matched to a gene: 12. Germline CDR1 MNHEY, CDR2 SMNVEV (reference sequence). This CDR3 is built from 17 residues.

This clonotype was observed a handful of times. The gene calls are TRBV7-2 and TRBJ2-3; 10 positions match TRBD1. The V and J ends lost 3 bases and 12 bases, in that order; junction bases with no gene match: 3. Germline V gene sequence: CDR1 SGHTA, CDR2 FQGNSA. CDR3 length: 12 residues. CDR3 in DNA: TGTGCCAGCAGCTTGGACAGGGGGTTTCAGTATTTT. It codes for CASSLDRGFQYF.

The J gene is TRBJ1-2, the V gene TRBV2; D possibly corresponds to TRBD1 (6 bases). The V end was cut by 9 bases, the J end by 4 bases, with 12 bases between. Germline CDR1 SNHLY, CDR2 FYNNEI. This CDR3 spans 12 amino acids. CDR3 DNA sequence: TGTGCCAGTCACAGGGCAGTCTATGGCTACACCTTC. Residues: CASHRAVYGYTF.

This chain uses TRBV5-1 with TRBJ2-2, with 7 bases fitting TRBD1. The V segment lost 5 bases and the J segment 5 bases; nucleotides outside the gene matches: 6. CDR1 SGHRS and CDR2 YFSETQ come from the germline V gene. CDR3 length: 14 amino acids. As DNA, the CDR3 is TGCGCCAGCAGGTGGGACAGTTCAACCGGGGAGCTGTTTTTT. It translates to CASRWDSSTGELFF.